One and the same sample provided the 2 T cell receptor beta chains below, sequenced in a study of T cells in Graves' hyperthyroidism and ophthalmopathy. The investigators amplified TCR beta CDR3 regions from RNA transcripts. TCR CDR3 underwent first-round RT-PCR with the HTBI primer set. TCRdb ran MiXCR on the multiplex PCR reads and lists one entry per CDR3 protein. The table records fewer than 650,000 distinct CDR3 sequences, around 15% of them present only once. The sequencing input was blood. Receptors were obtained from a woman in her 40s with Graves' hyperthyroidism.

This clonotype was seen repeatedly, ten times or more. The chain employs TRBV12-3 or TRBV12-4 and TRBJ2-1; TRBD2 aligns across 10 bases. This CDR3 spans 19 amino acids. J lost 3 bases, V lost 2 bases, and 13 bases had no gene match. DNA of the CDR3: TGTGCCAGCAGTTTACGGGCTAGCGGGAGAAACTACTACTACAATGAGCAGTTCTTC. Translation gives CASSLRASGRNYYYNEQFF.

Only a few counts were recorded for this clonotype. Being one base from a much bigger clone, this may be a read error. The J gene is TRBJ2-7, the V gene TRBV12-3 or TRBV12-4; 8 bases match TRBD1. The CDR3 loop spans 13 amino acids. CDR3 bases: TGTGCCGGCAGTTTGGACAGGGATGGCGAGCAGTACTTC. Amino acids: CAGSLDRDGEQYF.